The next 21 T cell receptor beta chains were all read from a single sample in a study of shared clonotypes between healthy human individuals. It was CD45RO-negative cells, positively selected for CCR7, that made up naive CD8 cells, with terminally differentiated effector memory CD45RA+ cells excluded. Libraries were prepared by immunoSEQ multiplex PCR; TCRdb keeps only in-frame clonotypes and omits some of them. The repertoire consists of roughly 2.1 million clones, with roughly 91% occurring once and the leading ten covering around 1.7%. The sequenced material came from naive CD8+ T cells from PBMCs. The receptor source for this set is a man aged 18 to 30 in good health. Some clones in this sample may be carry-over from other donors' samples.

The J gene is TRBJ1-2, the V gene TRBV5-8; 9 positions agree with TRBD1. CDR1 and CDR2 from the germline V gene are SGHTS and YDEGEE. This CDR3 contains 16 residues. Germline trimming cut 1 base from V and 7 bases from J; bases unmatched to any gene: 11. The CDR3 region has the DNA TGTGCCAGCAGCTTGTCGGGGACAGGGACATTGGGTGGCTACACCTTC. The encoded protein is CASSLSGTGTLGGYTF.

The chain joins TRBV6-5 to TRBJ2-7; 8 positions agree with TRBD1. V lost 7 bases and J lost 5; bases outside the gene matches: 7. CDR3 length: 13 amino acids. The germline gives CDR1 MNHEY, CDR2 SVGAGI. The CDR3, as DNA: TGTGCCAGCAACGACAGGGGTGCCCACGAGCAGTACTTC. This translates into CASNDRGAHEQYF.

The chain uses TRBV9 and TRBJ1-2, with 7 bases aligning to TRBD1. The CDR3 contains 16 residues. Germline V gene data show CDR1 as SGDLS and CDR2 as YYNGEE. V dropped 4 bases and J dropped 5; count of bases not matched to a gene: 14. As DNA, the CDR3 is TGTGCCAGCAGCCCCCGGGCGGCAGGGGGATTGTATGGCTACACCTTC. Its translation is CASSPRAAGGLYGYTF. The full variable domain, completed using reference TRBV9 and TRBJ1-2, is DSGVTQTPKHLITATGQRVTLRCSPRSGDLSVYWYQQSLDQGLQFLIQYYNGEERAKGNILERFSAQQFPDLHSELNLSSLELGDSALYFCASSPRAAGGLYGYTFGSGTRLTVV.

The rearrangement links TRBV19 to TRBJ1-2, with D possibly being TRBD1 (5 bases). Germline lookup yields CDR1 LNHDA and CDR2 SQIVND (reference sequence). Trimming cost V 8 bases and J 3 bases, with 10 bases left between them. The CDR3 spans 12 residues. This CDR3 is CASGGTDYGYTF. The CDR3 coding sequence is TGTGCCAGTGGTGGGACTGACTATGGCTACACCTTC.

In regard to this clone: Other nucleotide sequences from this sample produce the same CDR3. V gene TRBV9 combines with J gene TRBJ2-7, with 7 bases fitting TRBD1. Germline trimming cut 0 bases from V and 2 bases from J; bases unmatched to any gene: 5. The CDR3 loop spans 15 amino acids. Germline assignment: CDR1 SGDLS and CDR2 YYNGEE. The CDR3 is CASSVVDRPTYEQYF. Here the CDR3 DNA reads TGTGCCAGCAGCGTAGTGGACAGGCCTACCTACGAGCAGTACTTC.

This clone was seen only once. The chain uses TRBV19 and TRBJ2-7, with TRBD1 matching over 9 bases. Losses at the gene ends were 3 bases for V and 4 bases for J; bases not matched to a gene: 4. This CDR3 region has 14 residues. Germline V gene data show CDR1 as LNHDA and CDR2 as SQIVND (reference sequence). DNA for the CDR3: TGTGCCAGTAGTATGGGGGACAGGGATTACGAGCAGTACTTC. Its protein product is CASSMGDRDYEQYF. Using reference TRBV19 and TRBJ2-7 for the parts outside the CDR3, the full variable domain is DGGITQSPKYLFRKEGQNVTLSCEQNLNHDAMYWYRQDPGQGLRLIYYSQIVNDFQKGDIAEGYSVSREKKESFPLTVTSAQKNPTAFYLCASSMGDRDYEQYFGPGTRLTVT.

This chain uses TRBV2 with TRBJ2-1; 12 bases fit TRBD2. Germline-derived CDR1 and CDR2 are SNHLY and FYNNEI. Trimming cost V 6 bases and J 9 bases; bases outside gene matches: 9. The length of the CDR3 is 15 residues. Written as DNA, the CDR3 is TGTGCCAGCAGCCCCTCTAGCGGGAGGGCCGGTGAGCAGTTCTTC. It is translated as CASSPSSGRAGEQFF. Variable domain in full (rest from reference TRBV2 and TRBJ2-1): EPEVTQTPSHQVTQMGQEVILRCVPISNHLYFYWYRQILGQKVEFLVSFYNNEISEKSEIFDDQFSVERPDGSNFTLKIRSTKLEDSAMYFCASSPSSGRAGEQFFGPGTRLTVL.

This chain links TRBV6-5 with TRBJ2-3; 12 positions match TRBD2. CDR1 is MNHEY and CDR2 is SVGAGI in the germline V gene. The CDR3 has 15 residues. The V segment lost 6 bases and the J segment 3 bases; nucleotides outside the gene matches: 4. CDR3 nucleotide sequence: TGTGCCAGCAGCAAACTAGCGGGAGGTACAGATACGCAGTATTTT. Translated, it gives CASSKLAGGTDTQYF.

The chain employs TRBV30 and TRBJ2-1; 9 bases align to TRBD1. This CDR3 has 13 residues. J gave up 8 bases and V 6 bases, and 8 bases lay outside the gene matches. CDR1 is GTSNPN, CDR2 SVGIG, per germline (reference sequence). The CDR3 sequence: CACPGTGNYEQFF. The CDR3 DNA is TGTGCCTGCCCCGGGACAGGGAATTATGAGCAGTTCTTC.

The CDR3 spells CASSESGGGKQPQHF. The CDR3 nucleotides are TGTGCCAGCAGTGAATCGGGGGGCGGGAAGCAGCCCCAGCATTTT. This rearrangement joins TRBV2 to TRBJ1-5; perhaps TRBD1 as D (6 bases). Germline CDR1 and CDR2: SNHLY and FYNNEI. Between the trimmed V and J ends, which lost 2 bases and 7 bases, there was a span of 15 bases. This CDR3 comprises 15 residues.

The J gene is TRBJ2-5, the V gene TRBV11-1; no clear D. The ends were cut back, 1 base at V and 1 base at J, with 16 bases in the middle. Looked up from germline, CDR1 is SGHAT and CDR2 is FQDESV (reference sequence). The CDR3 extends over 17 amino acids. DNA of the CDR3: TGTGCCAGCAGCTTAGAGAGTGTTTTCAGGCCCCAAGAGACCCAGTACTTC. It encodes CASSLESVFRPQETQYF.

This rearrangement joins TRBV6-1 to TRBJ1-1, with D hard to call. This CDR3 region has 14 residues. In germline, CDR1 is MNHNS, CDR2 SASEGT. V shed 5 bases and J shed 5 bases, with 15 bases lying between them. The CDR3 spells CASSLRIDSTEAFF. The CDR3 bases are TGTGCCAGCAGTCTAAGGATTGATTCGACTGAAGCTTTCTTT.

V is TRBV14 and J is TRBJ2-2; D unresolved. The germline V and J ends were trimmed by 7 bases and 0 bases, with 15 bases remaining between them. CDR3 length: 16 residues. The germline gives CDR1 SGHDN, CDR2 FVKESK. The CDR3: CASNGRKGSNTGELFF. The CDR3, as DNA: TGTGCCAGCAACGGGCGAAAGGGCTCGAACACCGGGGAGCTGTTTTTT.

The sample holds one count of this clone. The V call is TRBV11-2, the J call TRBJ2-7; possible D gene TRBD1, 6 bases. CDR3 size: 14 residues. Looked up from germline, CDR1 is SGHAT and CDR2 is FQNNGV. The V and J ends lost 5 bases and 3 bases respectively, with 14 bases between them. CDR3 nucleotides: TGTGCCAGCAGCCCCGGCTTAGGGGGCTACGAGCAGTACTTC. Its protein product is CASSPGLGGYEQYF.

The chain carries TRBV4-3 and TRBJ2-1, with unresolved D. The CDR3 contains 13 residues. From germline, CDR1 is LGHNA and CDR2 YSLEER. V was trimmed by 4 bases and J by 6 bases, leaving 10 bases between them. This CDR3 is CASSPGSLNEQFF. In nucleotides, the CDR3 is TGCGCCAGCAGCCCGGGCAGCCTCAATGAGCAGTTCTTC.

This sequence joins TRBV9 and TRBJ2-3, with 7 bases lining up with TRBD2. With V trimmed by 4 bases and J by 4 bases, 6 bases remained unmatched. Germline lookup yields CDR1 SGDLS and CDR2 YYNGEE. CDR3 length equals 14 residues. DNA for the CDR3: TGTGCCAGCAGCCCTAAGGGAGGGGCAGATACGCAGTATTTT. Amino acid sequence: CASSPKGGADTQYF.

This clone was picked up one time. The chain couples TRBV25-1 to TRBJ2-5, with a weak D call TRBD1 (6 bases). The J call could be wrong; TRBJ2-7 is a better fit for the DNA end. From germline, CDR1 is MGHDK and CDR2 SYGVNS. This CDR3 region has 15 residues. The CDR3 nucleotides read TGTGCCAGCAGTGAAATTAAGGGGGTCGGCCACGAGCAGTACTTC. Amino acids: CASSEIKGVGHEQYF.

The CDR3 here is CASSSTGEGSGELFF. The CDR3 nucleotides read TGTGCCAGCAGCTCGACAGGGGAAGGGTCCGGGGAGCTGTTTTTT. The chain uses TRBV7-9 and TRBJ2-2; 8 bases match TRBD1. CDR1 and CDR2 from the germline V gene are SEHNR and FQNEAQ (reference sequence). This CDR3 region has 15 residues. V shed 4 bases, J shed 6 bases, and the junction held 7 bases outside the gene matches.

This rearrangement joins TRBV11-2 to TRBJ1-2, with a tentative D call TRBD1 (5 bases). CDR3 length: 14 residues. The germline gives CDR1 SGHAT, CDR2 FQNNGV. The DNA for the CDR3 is TGTGCGAGCCGGGGATCTGGGGACCGCTATGGCTACACCTTC. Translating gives CASRGSGDRYGYTF.

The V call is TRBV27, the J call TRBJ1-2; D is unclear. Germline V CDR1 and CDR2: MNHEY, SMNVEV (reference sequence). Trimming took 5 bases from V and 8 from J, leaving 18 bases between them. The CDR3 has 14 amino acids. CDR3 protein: CASSPIIDRSGYTF. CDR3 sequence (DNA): TGTGCCAGCAGTCCGATCATAGATCGGAGCGGCTACACCTTC.

The CDR3 region is CAWSEVSYEQYF. The CDR3 DNA reads TGTGCCTGGAGTGAAGTTTCCTACGAGCAGTACTTC. The rearrangement joins TRBV30 to TRBJ2-7; D is undetermined. Trimming shortened V by 1 base and J by 1 base, and 5 bases separated the two germline ends. CDR3 length: 12 amino acids. CDR1 is GTSNPN and CDR2 is SVGIG in the germline V gene (reference sequence).